Described below is a single T cell receptor (beta chain) sequence and its context. The sample belongs to a study of Ad26.COV2.S vaccination and SARS-CoV-2 variants. The assay was immunoSEQ multiplex PCR, and TCRdb's table has in-frame clones only and misses some. The sample lists about 400,000 clones; roughly 90% were seen once. Treatment indicated: over 15 received Ad26.COV2.S at low or high dose, single or two shots; about 5 received placebo; per-sample allocation not given. After the first vaccine or placebo injection, samples were drawn on day 63. V was pared by 8 bases and J by 2 bases, with 12 bases between. The CDR3 is made up of 13 amino acids. CDR1 is LGHDT and CDR2 is YNNKEL in the germline V gene (reference sequence).

The J gene is TRBJ2-5, the V gene TRBV3-1 (or the pseudogene TRBV3-2); possibly TRBD2 for D (5 bases). The receptor was derived from a person between 18 and 65 years old who received the Ad26.COV2.S COVID-19 vaccine or a placebo. The material sequenced was peripheral blood, taken in a trial of Ad26.COV2.S vaccine versus placebo. The CDR3 spells CASWPGRQETQYF. The CDR3 coding sequence is TGTGCCAGCTGGCCGGGGAGACAAGAGACCCAGTACTTC.